The present entry profiles one T cell receptor (beta chain) with its context. Its antigen is as yet unknown. The data are from a study of post-analysis software for immune sequencing data. General observations from the study: Under F measure analysis, samples from one preparation batch co-clustered strongly.

The TCR beta cDNA libraries contained unique molecular identifiers. The yield from roughly 1 to 10 million T cells was roughly 0.5 million cDNA molecules in total. TCRdb re-called the PCR reads with MiXCR, one entry per CDR3 protein. The sample shows 740,000 or so distinct CDR3 sequences, roughly 50% of them seen only once. The TCR sequence derives from a girl between 10 and 17 years old with multiple sclerosis. The material sequenced was blood.

In DNA form, the CDR3 reads TGCAGTGCGACCCGGGCCGAGAGGCCAGAGACCCAGTACTTC. This codes for CSATRAERPETQYF. This chain uses TRBV20-1 with TRBJ2-7, with D hard to call. The better agreement between TRBJ2-5 and the DNA end casts doubt on the J call. The CDR3 contains 14 residues. Germline values: CDR1 DFQATT, CDR2 SNEGSKA (reference sequence).